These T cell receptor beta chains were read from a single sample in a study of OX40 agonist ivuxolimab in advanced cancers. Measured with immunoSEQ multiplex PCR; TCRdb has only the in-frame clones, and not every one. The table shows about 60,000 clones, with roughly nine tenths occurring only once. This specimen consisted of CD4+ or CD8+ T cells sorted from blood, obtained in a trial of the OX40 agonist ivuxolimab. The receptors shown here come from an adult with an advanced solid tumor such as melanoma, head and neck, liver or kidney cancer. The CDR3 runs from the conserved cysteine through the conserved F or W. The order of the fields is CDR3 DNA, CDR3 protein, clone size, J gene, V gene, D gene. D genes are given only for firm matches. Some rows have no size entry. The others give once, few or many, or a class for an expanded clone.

TGTGCCAGCAGCTTAGAAGGGAGGACCGGGGAGCTGTTTTTT CASSLEGRTGELFF . TRBJ2-2 TRBV7-2 .
TGCAGCGTTGAGGTGACTCATGGAAACATTCAGTACTTC CSVEVTHGNIQYF . TRBJ2-4 TRBV29-1 .
TGTGCCAGCAGCGTTCAGGGGATTGGGGCTGAAGCTTTCTTT CASSVQGIGAEAFF . TRBJ1-1 TRBV6-5 .
TGTGCCAGCAGCCAAGGGAGGACTAGCGGGACGACAGATACGCAGTATTTT CASSQGRTSGTTDTQYF few TRBJ2-3 TRBV14 TRBD2
TGTGCCAGCCAAATAAGGTGGCCGCCGGTCGATGAGCAGTTCTTC CASQIRWPPVDEQFF . TRBJ2-1 TRBV6-1 .
TGCGCCAGCAAGAAGGGCACCCTGAACACCGGGGAGCTGTTTTTT CASKKGTLNTGELFF . TRBJ2-2 TRBV4-1 .
TGTGCCAGCAGCTCTACAGGGGGCTCTCAGCCCCAGCATTTT CASSSTGGSQPQHF . TRBJ1-5 TRBV7-9 TRBD1
TGTGCCAGCAGCTCATCGACTAGCGGGAGGTCAGGGGAGCAGTTCTTC CASSSSTSGRSGEQFF . TRBJ2-1 TRBV7-3 TRBD2
TGTGCCAGCAGCGGGACTACGAACACCGGGGAGCTGTTTTTT CASSGTTNTGELFF . TRBJ2-2 TRBV28 TRBD2
TGTGCCAGCAGCCAGGACGTTTCCGAGCAGTACTTC CASSQDVSEQYF . TRBJ2-7 TRBV5-5 .
TGTGCCAGCAGCGACCCCACAAGCACAGATACGCAGTATTTT CASSDPTSTDTQYF . TRBJ2-3 TRBV5-4 .
TGTGCCAGCAGACGACAGGGGTCCCCCTATGGCTACACCTTC CASRRQGSPYGYTF . TRBJ1-2 TRBV5-4 TRBD1
TGTGCCAGCAGCAGAAACAGGGTCTCGGGAGCTTTCTTT CASSRNRVSGAFF . TRBJ1-1 TRBV7-9 .
TGTGCCAGCTCACGGCAGGGCCGGGAGACCCAGTACTTC CASSRQGRETQYF . TRBJ2-5 TRBV18 .
TGCGCCAGCAGCCAAGCAGTAAATCAGCCCCAGCATTTT CASSQAVNQPQHF . TRBJ1-5 TRBV4-3 .
TGCGCCAGCAGTTTTTCCGGGGGTTCTGGAAACACCATATATTTT CASSFSGGSGNTIYF . TRBJ1-3 TRBV5-1 .
TGTGCCACCTCGCGCGGGACAGCCTATGGCTACACCTTC CATSRGTAYGYTF . TRBJ1-2 TRBV25-1 TRBD1
TGTGCCAGCAGTTCGTTAGGGGGCGTCTACGAGCAGTACTTC CASSSLGGVYEQYF . TRBJ2-7 TRBV5-4 TRBD1
TGTGCCAGCAGTTACTTTCTCCAGCCTGGAACCGGGGAGCTGTTTTTT CASSYFLQPGTGELFF . TRBJ2-2 TRBV6-6 .
TGTGCCAGCAGCTTAGGTCTGACTAGCGGGACCGGGGAGCTGTTTTTT CASSLGLTSGTGELFF . TRBJ2-2 TRBV7-2 TRBD2
TGTGCCAGCAGAACAAAGACTAGCAACACCGGGGAGCTGTTTTTT CASRTKTSNTGELFF . TRBJ2-2 TRBV7-8 TRBD2
TGTGCCAGGGGGGGGACTAGCGAAAACTACAATGAGCAGTTCTTC CARGGTSENYNEQFF . TRBJ2-1 TRBV6-4 TRBD2
TGTGCCAGCAGTCCCCCCAGTATATACGCCGGGGAGCTGTTTTTT CASSPPSIYAGELFF . TRBJ2-2 TRBV6-6 .
TGTGCCAACCGGGACTATGGGCGCAATGAGCAGTTCTTC CANRDYGRNEQFF . TRBJ2-1 TRBV2 TRBD2